This TCR beta chain was retrieved from a study of neurological immune-mediated disorders. Regarding the study as a whole: Sharing of CDR3 amino acid sequences among expanded clones across subjects was absent, suggesting private repertoires in all groups.

This clonotype turned up a few times. The antigen is unknown. Source material was 2 million unsorted PBMCs, stored at -80 °C in RNAlater. The cDNA was generated by 5'RACE with 10-nucleotide random UMIs. Every sequencing run produced over 160 million TCR-beta sequences that came from 15-18 subjects. TCRdb re-called the 5' RACE reads through MiXCR, storing one row per CDR3 protein. The table includes about 80,000 distinct CDR3 sequences, roughly 9.5% detected once. The TCR sequence derives from a man aged 50-59 years in good health. Specimen: PBMCs.

The CDR3 sequence: CASSQEDPRDTQYF. The CDR3 DNA sequence: TGTGCCAGCAGCCAAGAAGACCCCAGAGATACGCAGTATTTT. The chain is built from TRBV14 and TRBJ2-3; D gene ambiguous. V dropped 0 bases and J dropped 5 bases, with 9 bases sitting between them. Germline V CDR1 and CDR2: SGHDN, FVKESK. The CDR3 totals 14 residues.